The 12 T cell receptor beta chains presented below share a single source sample, sequenced in a study of blood T cell repertoires in COVID-19. Only in-frame clones appear in the TCRdb table, and some are missing; sequencing was by immunoSEQ multiplex PCR. The sample shows about 250,000 clones, 88% of them seen only once. Sequenced input: peripheral blood. The origin of the receptors is a woman in her twenties or thirties with COVID-19, enrolled during active disease.

This chain joins TRBV6-6 and TRBJ2-7; D may be TRBD2 (5 bases). Per the germline V gene, CDR1 is MNHNY and CDR2 is SVGAGI (reference sequence). The CDR3 contains 13 residues. Trimming cost V 2 bases and J 7 bases, with 12 bases left between them. Here the CDR3 reads CASSYARVGEQYF. The CDR3, as DNA: TGTGCCAGCAGTTACGCGCGGGTGGGGGAGCAGTACTTC.

The chain carries TRBV27 and TRBJ1-6; maybe TRBD1 (6 bases). The CDR3 contains 19 residues. Trimming stripped 1 base from V and 4 bases from J, with 20 bases between. Germline V gene lookup returns CDR1 MNHEY and CDR2 SMNVEV (reference sequence). The DNA of the CDR3 is TGTGCCAGCAGTTTATTTGCCGGACAGACTCGAAGGTATAATTCACCCCTCCACTTT. The encoded protein is CASSLFAGQTRRYNSPLHF.

The V call is TRBV19, the J call TRBJ2-7, with TRBD1 identical over 9 bases. The CDR3 is 17 residues long. Germline CDR1 is LNHDA and CDR2 is SQIVND (reference sequence). V was pared by 6 bases and J by 3 bases, with 15 bases of the junction left unmatched. The DNA for the CDR3 is TGTGCCAGTAGCATGCGAAGGGGACAGGGTATTGGCTACGAGCAGTACTTC. It translates to CASSMRRGQGIGYEQYF.

J is TRBJ1-4 and V is TRBV19, with 7 bases identical to TRBD1. With V trimmed by 2 bases and J by 0 bases, 6 bases remained unmatched. Germline values: CDR1 LNHDA, CDR2 SQIVND (reference sequence). The CDR3 loop spans 17 amino acids. DNA of the CDR3: TGTGCCAGTAGTATACAGGGGGAAGGATCAACTAATGAAAAACTGTTTTTT. Amino acids: CASSIQGEGSTNEKLFF.

This clone turned up a few times. The chain combines TRBV11-2 with TRBJ2-2; no definite D call. V was pared by 5 bases and J by 1 base, with 8 bases between. Germline V gene data show CDR1 as SGHAT and CDR2 as FQNNGV. The CDR3 totals 14 residues. This CDR3 reads CASSPSGNTGELFF. In DNA form, the CDR3 reads TGTGCCAGCAGCCCCTCGGGGAACACCGGGGAGCTGTTTTTT.

The genes are TRBV6-6 and TRBJ1-2; D may be TRBD1 (6 bases). Trimming removed 6 bases from V and 8 bases from J, with 10 bases in between. The CDR3 contains 11 residues. In germline, CDR1 is MNHNY, CDR2 SVGAGI (reference sequence). CDR3 DNA sequence: TGTGCCAGCAGGAACAGGGAAGGCTACACCTTC. This encodes CASRNREGYTF.

The gene calls are TRBV7-2 and TRBJ2-3; 7 bases are shared with TRBD2. Germline CDR1 and CDR2: SGHTA and FQGNSA. The ends lost 5 bases at V and 5 bases at J; junction bases unmatched: 13. The CDR3 spans 16 residues. The DNA for the CDR3 is TGTGCCAGCAGCCCAAGGGGTAGCGGGTGGGAAGATACGCAGTATTTT. Translation: CASSPRGSGWEDTQYF.

This clone has just a few counts. This chain links TRBV11-2 with TRBJ2-6; 9 positions match TRBD2. The V and J ends lost 2 bases and 0 bases, in that order; junction bases with no gene match: 8. Germline V lookup: CDR1 SGHAT, CDR2 FQNNGV. This CDR3 spans 19 amino acids. In DNA, the CDR3 is TGTGCCAGCAGCTTATATTTTGGCGGGGGGGGCTCTGGGGCCAACGTCCTGACTTTC. Residues: CASSLYFGGGGSGANVLTF.

The rearrangement joins TRBV6-5 to TRBJ1-2; 7 nucleotides agree with TRBD1. The J segment lost 4 bases and the V segment lost 2 bases, leaving 7 bases of the junction unmatched. The CDR3 covers 15 residues. CDR1 is MNHEY, CDR2 SVGAGI, per germline. CDR3 protein: CASSYTQGKVYGYTF. The DNA for the CDR3 is TGTGCCAGCAGTTACACACAGGGGAAGGTCTATGGCTACACCTTC.

The chain couples TRBV9 to TRBJ2-5; D unclear. The CDR3 is made up of 14 amino acids. Germline V lookup: CDR1 SGDLS, CDR2 YYNGEE. V shed 0 bases and J shed 2 bases, with 8 bases lying between them. This CDR3 is CASSVDSIQETQYF. CDR3 sequence (DNA): TGTGCCAGCAGCGTAGATAGCATACAAGAGACCCAGTACTTC.

This clone has just a few counts. The chain combines TRBV18 with TRBJ2-2; D possibly corresponds to TRBD1 (6 bases). The germline CDR1 and CDR2 sequences are KGHSH and LQKENI. Trimming left V 3 bases short and J 3 bases short, with 14 bases between. This CDR3 has 16 residues. The CDR3 spells CASSPRLAGDTGELFF. CDR3 DNA: TGTGCCAGCTCACCGAGGTTGGCAGGGGACACCGGGGAGCTGTTTTTT.

The chain is built from TRBV27 and TRBJ2-7; tentative D call: TRBD2 (6 bases). The length of the CDR3 is 15 residues. Germline V gene data show CDR1 as MNHEY and CDR2 as SMNVEV (reference sequence). Trimming pared 6 bases from V and 2 bases from J, leaving 17 bases between. CDR3 bases: TGTGCCAGCAGCTATCGAGGAGGGGTTGCCTACGAGCAGTACTTC. It is translated as CASSYRGGVAYEQYF.